This TCR beta chain was profiled in a study of neurological immune-mediated disorders. Study-level points and caveats: HTLV-1-associated myelopathy had the most TCR clonal expansion, and multiple sclerosis had the least, less than healthy controls.

V dropped 6 bases and J dropped 7 bases, with 16 bases sitting between them. There are 13 residues in the CDR3. Germline CDR1 DFQATT, CDR2 SNEGSKA (reference sequence). A single record per CDR3 protein comes from TCRdb applying MiXCR to the 5' RACE reads. This sample has roughly 65,000 distinct CDR3 sequences, with 3.5% to 5% found just once. A few counts support this clonotype. Its target is not known. This rearrangement joins TRBV20-1 to TRBJ1-5; D is ambiguous. This receptor was obtained from a man aged 45 to 65 with multiple sclerosis. Sequencing was done on a sample of PBMCs. CDR3 residues: CSATARGLQPQHF. DNA of the CDR3: TGCAGTGCCACAGCACGTGGCCTACAGCCCCAGCATTTT.